This T cell receptor (beta chain) originates from a study of blood T cell repertoires in COVID-19. Study background: Acute-phase and convalescent COVID-19 samples originated in the United States, Italy and Spain.

TCRdb's table, derived via immunoSEQ multiplex PCR, lists solely in-frame clones and lacks some. The table records some 200,000 clones, roughly 88% of them present only once. CDR1 MNHEY and CDR2 SVGAGI come from the germline V gene. The length of the CDR3 is 16 residues. V lost 4 bases and J lost 7, with 22 bases in between. The clonotype originates from a woman in her thirties or forties who had recovered from COVID-19. The source material was peripheral blood. The chain couples TRBV6-5 to TRBJ1-2; possibly TRBD1 for D (6 bases). The CDR3 coding sequence is TGTGCCAGCAGTTCACCTGGAGGAACAGGGATCTCTGGCTACACCTTC. It specifies CASSSPGGTGISGYTF.